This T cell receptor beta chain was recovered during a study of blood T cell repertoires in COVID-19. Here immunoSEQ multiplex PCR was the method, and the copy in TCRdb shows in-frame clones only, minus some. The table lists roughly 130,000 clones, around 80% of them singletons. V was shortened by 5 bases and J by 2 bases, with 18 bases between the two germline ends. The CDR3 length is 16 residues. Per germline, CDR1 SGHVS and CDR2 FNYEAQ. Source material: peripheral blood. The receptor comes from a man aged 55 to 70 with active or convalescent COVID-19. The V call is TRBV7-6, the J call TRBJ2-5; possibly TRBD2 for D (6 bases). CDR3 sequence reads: CASSNLLRETQETQYF. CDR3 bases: TGTGCCAGCAGCAATCTTTTACGGGAGACTCAAGAGACCCAGTACTTC.